One sample yielded the 3 T cell receptor beta chains listed below, sequenced in a study of blood T cells in healthy people across ages. A second PCR of 7 to 11 cycles used a sample-barcoded 5' primer and a J-beta primer mix. TCRdb independently ran MiXCR on the 5' RACE reads; one entry per CDR3 protein. The sample has approximately 730,000 distinct CDR3 sequences; about 55% are singletons. What was sequenced was blood. The receptors here all came from a man of 80 years or more in good health.

The chain joins TRBV20-1 to TRBJ2-6, with D possibly matching TRBD1 (5 bases). The CDR3 spans 14 residues. Germline V gives CDR1 DFQATT, CDR2 SNEGSKA (reference sequence). The V end was cut by 3 bases, the J end by 2 bases, with 8 bases between. In DNA, the CDR3 is TGCAGTGCTAGTCCCAGGGCTGGGGCCAACGTCCTGACTTTC. Encoded protein: CSASPRAGANVLTF.

There are a few counts of this clonotype. The genes are TRBV6-1 and TRBJ2-7; TRBD2 is a possible D gene (6 bases). Trimming removed 7 bases at V and 2 bases at J, with 18 bases between. CDR1 and CDR2 from the germline V gene are MNHNS and SASEGT. This CDR3 has 15 amino acids. The CDR3 is CASTRTTGGTYEQYF. CDR3 sequence (DNA): TGTGCCAGCACCCGGACTACCGGGGGTACCTACGAGCAGTACTTC.

This chain links TRBV15 with TRBJ2-7; possibly TRBD2 for D (6 bases). The CDR3 is made up of 12 amino acids. V lost 9 bases and J lost 1, with 10 bases in between. Germline CDR1 LNHNV, CDR2 YYDKDF (reference sequence). CDR3 sequence (DNA): TGTGCCACGGGGCGGGATTCCTACGAGCAGTACTTC. Encoded protein: CATGRDSYEQYF.